The sequence of this T cell receptor beta chain was determined in a study of graft-versus-host responses after intestinal transplantation. Overall study results and limits: Recipient-marrow GvH clones were detected, some having first appeared in ileum or blood. Allografts of one patient group, those with graft-donor T cell macrochimerism, had high graft-versus-host to host-versus-graft clonal ratios.

As to this clone: Antigen unknown.

The assay was immunoSEQ multiplex PCR, and TCRdb's table has in-frame clones only and misses some. The sample gives about 120,000 clones, less than 95% of which show up once; 0.18% is in the top ten. The sequences come from unstimulated CD4+ T cells sorted from spleen or lymph node cells, collected before intestinal transplant. This receptor was taken from a human donor who received an intestinal transplant.

CDR3 DNA: TGTGCCAGCAGGGCCGGGACTAGCGCGTCCTACGAGCAGTACTTC. This translates into CASRAGTSASYEQYF. This chain links TRBV5-4 with TRBJ2-7; TRBD2 agrees at 10 bases. J gave up 1 base and V 5 bases, and 6 bases lay outside the gene matches. CDR3 length: 15 amino acids. Germline V CDR1 and CDR2: SGHNT, YYREEE (reference sequence).